These 20 T cell receptor beta chains came from one sample sequenced in a study of breast tumors, draining lymph nodes, adjacent tissues. MiXCR, run by TCRdb on the multiplex PCR reads, gives a single entry per CDR3 protein. The table includes some 170,000 distinct CDR3 sequences, 25% to 40% detected once. Axillary draining lymph nodes of breast cancer patients supplied the node samples. Sequencing used axillary lymph node tissue. These receptors were obtained from a female donor with breast cancer. Some clones in this sample may be carry-over from other donors' samples.

In regard to this clonotype: Just one base apart from a much larger clone, this may be a read error. The rearrangement uses TRBV9 and TRBJ2-1; weak D call: TRBD1 (6 bases). This CDR3 has 13 amino acids. The germline V gene encodes CDR1 SGDLS and CDR2 YYNGEE. The CDR3 DNA reads as TGTGCCAGCAGTCAGGGGATCGACAATGGGCAGTTCTTC. It encodes CASSQGIDNGQFF.

This clonotype was recorded at least ten times. V is TRBV19 and J is TRBJ2-7, with 8 bases that match TRBD2. Trimming at V came to 2 bases and at J to 3 bases, leaving 6 bases not matched to a gene. The CDR3 totals 15 residues. Germline CDR1 and CDR2: LNHDA and SQIVND (reference sequence). CDR3 in amino acids: CASSITNSGDYEQYF. For the CDR3, the DNA is TGTGCCAGTAGTATAACAAATAGCGGGGACTACGAGCAGTACTTC.

This clonotype was counted ten times or more. The CDR3, as DNA: TGTGCCAGCAGCTTAGGGACAAGCAGCAGCCACTATGGCTACACCTTC. It encodes CASSLGTSSSHYGYTF. The chain joins TRBV7-3 to TRBJ1-2; possibly TRBD1 for D (6 bases). Germline values: CDR1 SGHTA, CDR2 FQGTGA. This CDR3 is 16 amino acids long. V dropped 2 bases and J dropped 3 bases, with 16 bases sitting between them.

This clonotype appeared many times. V and J are TRBV27 and TRBJ2-3; D is ambiguous. Germline lookup yields CDR1 MNHEY and CDR2 SMNVEV (reference sequence). The V end lost 5 bases, the J end lost 0 bases, and 9 bases lay between the germline ends. CDR3 length equals 14 residues. CDR3 nucleotides: TGTGCCAGCAGTCCCTCCCTTAGCACAGATACGCAGTATTTT. It specifies CASSPSLSTDTQYF.

This clonotype was seen many times. The CDR3 region is CAWSTAADTQYF. As DNA, the CDR3 is TGTGCCTGGAGTACCGCCGCAGATACGCAGTATTTT. This sequence joins TRBV30 and TRBJ2-3, with unresolved D. The length of the CDR3 is 12 residues. Germline V gene lookup returns CDR1 GTSNPN and CDR2 SVGIG (reference sequence). V was cut by 2 bases and J by 4 bases, with 7 bases left in between.

This clonotype was seen repeatedly, ten times or more. The chain combines TRBV7-2 with TRBJ2-2; perhaps TRBD1 as D (5 bases). The CDR3 is 15 amino acids. CDR1 is SGHTA and CDR2 is FQGNSA in the germline V gene. Trimming removed 5 bases at V and 4 bases at J, with 14 bases between. The CDR3 DNA is TGTGCCAGCAGCCCACTGGGGCAGGGCACCGGGGAGCTGTTTTTT. The encoded protein is CASSPLGQGTGELFF.

There are many counts of this clonotype. In DNA form, the CDR3 reads TGTGCCAGCAGCTTAGCTGGGGGGCCTAGCGAAGTCACAGATACGCAGTATTTT. As protein: CASSLAGGPSEVTDTQYF. The V and J genes are TRBV7-2 and TRBJ2-3; D possibly matches TRBD1 or TRBD2 (6 bases each). Germline CDR1 is SGHTA and CDR2 is FQGNSA. The CDR3 covers 18 residues. Trimming stripped 0 bases from V and 2 bases from J, with 18 bases between.

Concerning this clonotype itself: A much larger clonotype is one base distant, so this may be a read error. J is TRBJ2-3 and V is TRBV6-5, with D unclear. CDR1 and CDR2 (germline): MNHEY, SVGAGI. Trimming took off 5 bases at V and 7 bases at J, with 7 bases between the two ends. The CDR3 is 11 amino acids. CDR3 sequence (DNA): TGTGCCAGCAGTCACAGTAATACGCAGTATTTT. This encodes CASSHSNTQYF.

This clonotype was recorded at least ten times. The genes are TRBV20-1 and TRBJ2-7; D call uncertain. The CDR3 length is 13 residues. V lost 0 bases and J lost 2, with 8 bases in between. Germline values: CDR1 DFQATT, CDR2 SNEGSKA (reference sequence). Here the CDR3 reads CSARESGAYEQYF. The CDR3 DNA reads as TGCAGTGCTAGAGAGTCAGGAGCCTACGAGCAGTACTTC.

The chain is built from TRBV20-1 and TRBJ2-3; TRBD2 matches 8 bases. This CDR3 has 14 amino acids. The J segment lost 5 bases and the V segment lost 0 bases, leaving 4 bases of the junction unmatched. Germline loops: CDR1 DFQATT, CDR2 SNEGSKA (reference sequence). In nucleotides, the CDR3 is TGCAGTGCTAGAGAACGGACTAGCCGAGATACGCAGTATTTT. Translating it yields CSARERTSRDTQYF.

This clonotype has at least ten counts. V gene TRBV28 combines with J gene TRBJ2-7; 11 positions agree with TRBD2. CDR3 length equals 14 residues. V gave up 5 bases and J gave up 3 bases; unmatched junction bases: 3. The germline V gene has CDR1 MDHEN and CDR2 SYDVKM. CDR3 DNA: TGTGCCAGCAGTCCTAGCGGGAGGATCTACGAGCAGTACTTC. It is translated as CASSPSGRIYEQYF.

This clonotype came up many times. This chain uses TRBV20-1 with TRBJ2-1, with 7 bases matching TRBD2. Germline V gives CDR1 DFQATT, CDR2 SNEGSKA (reference sequence). The CDR3 runs to 14 residues. Trimming at V came to 3 bases and at J to 6 bases, leaving 8 bases not matched to a gene. The CDR3 sequence: CSASARESPNEQFF. DNA of the CDR3: TGCAGTGCTAGTGCGCGGGAGAGCCCCAATGAGCAGTTCTTC.

On this clonotype: Since the CDR3 does not end with the conserved phenylalanine or tryptophan, this likely comes from a read error. As DNA, the CDR3 is TGTGCCAGTAGTACTCTACAGAGGGGGGCCAAAAACATTCAGTACTCC. This encodes CASSTLQRGAKNIQYS. This chain joins TRBV19 and TRBJ2-4; D is perhaps TRBD1 (6 bases). With 4 bases removed from V and 1 base from J, the gap between germline ends came to 14 bases. Germline CDR1 reads LNHDA; CDR2 reads SQIVND (reference sequence). CDR3 length equals 16 residues.

About this clonotype itself: A read error is possible here, since a much larger clone lies one base away. The chain uses TRBV6-6 and TRBJ2-4; D possibly corresponds to TRBD1 (5 bases). CDR1 is MNHNY and CDR2 is SVGAGI in the germline V gene (reference sequence). This CDR3 is built from 15 residues. The CDR3 protein is CAGSERGIAKNIQYF. The CDR3 DNA reads as TGTGCCGGCAGTGAAAGGGGTATAGCCAAAAACATTCAGTACTTC.

This chain links TRBV19 with TRBJ1-6; 10 nucleotides align to TRBD1. V trimming: 5 bases; J trimming: 10 bases; junction bases outside the gene matches: 5. Germline V gives CDR1 LNHDA, CDR2 SQIVND (reference sequence). The CDR3 has 14 residues. Here the CDR3 DNA reads TGTGCCAGTAGTTGGGACAGGGGAGGATCACCCCTCCACTTT. Its protein is CASSWDRGGSPLHF.

The sample holds a few counts of this clonotype. This chain connects TRBV4-1 to TRBJ1-1; D remains ambiguous. The CDR3 runs to 13 residues. V lost 4 bases to trimming and J lost 6 bases, with 12 bases between them. Germline V CDR1 and CDR2: MGHRA, YSYEKL. The CDR3 sequence: CASSLLRAAEAFF. DNA for the CDR3: TGCGCCAGCAGCCTCTTAAGGGCCGCTGAAGCTTTCTTT.

Ten or more counts support this clonotype. CDR3 in DNA: TGTGCCAGCAGCTTACAGGAAAACTATGGCTACACCTTC. This sequence encodes CASSLQENYGYTF. The chain is built from TRBV5-4 and TRBJ1-2; D is perhaps TRBD1 (5 bases). The V end was cut by 2 bases, the J end by 2 bases, with 7 bases between. This CDR3 has 13 residues. Germline-derived CDR1 and CDR2 are SGHNT and YYREEE (reference sequence). Together with reference TRBV5-4 and TRBJ1-2, the CDR3 gives the full variable domain: ETGVTQSPTHLIKTRGQQVTLRCSSQSGHNTVSWYQQALGQGPQFIFQYYREEENGRGNFPPRFSGLQFPNYSSELNVNALELDDSALYLCASSLQENYGYTFGSGTRLTVV.

This clonotype was recorded at least ten times. V usage is TRBV6-2 or TRBV6-3 and J usage is TRBJ2-7, with TRBD2 matching 8 bases. The CDR3 is made up of 16 amino acids. Germline lookup yields CDR1 MNHEY and CDR2 SVGEGT. The V gene end was trimmed by 6 bases and the J gene end by 5 bases; junction bases not matched to a gene: 15. The DNA of the CDR3 is TGTGCCAGCAGCAACGGGAGGGTCGGGAGTTACCACGAGCAGTACTTC. It specifies CASSNGRVGSYHEQYF.

This clonotype has a count of ten or more. The chain employs TRBV12-3 or TRBV12-4 and TRBJ2-7, with D perhaps matching TRBD2 (6 bases). The CDR3 extends over 14 amino acids. Deletions cut 5 bases from V and 2 bases from J, with 13 bases between. This chain's CDR3 is CASSPPGGTYEQYF. In DNA form, the CDR3 reads TGTGCCAGCAGTCCGCCTGGCGGGACCTACGAGCAGTACTTC.

This clonotype was counted at least ten times. The chain uses TRBV7-2 and TRBJ2-7; 15 nucleotides line up with TRBD2. Per the germline V gene, CDR1 is SGHTA and CDR2 is FQGNSA. CDR3 size: 13 residues. Germline trimming cut 9 bases from V and 5 bases from J; bases unmatched to any gene: 2. The CDR3 sequence is CASGTSGGNEQYF. In nucleotides, the CDR3 is TGTGCCAGTGGGACTAGCGGGGGGAACGAGCAGTACTTC.